This TCR beta chain was sequenced in a study of OX40 agonist ivuxolimab in advanced cancers. Trimming cost V 4 bases and J 2 bases, with 12 bases left between them. Germline lookup yields CDR1 LNHDA and CDR2 SQIVND (reference sequence). CDR3 size: 14 residues. The assay was immunoSEQ multiplex PCR, and TCRdb's table has in-frame clones only and misses some. The table includes about 53,000 clones, around nine tenths detected once. Peripheral blood came from all dose cohorts at three timepoints. This clonotype originated in an adult with an advanced solid tumor such as melanoma, head and neck, liver or kidney cancer. V is TRBV19 and J is TRBJ2-7, with D possibly being TRBD2 (6 bases). The sequenced sample was CD4+ or CD8+ T cells sorted from blood, obtained in a trial of the OX40 agonist ivuxolimab. The CDR3 DNA sequence: TGTGCCAGTAGTACCCGGGACTTAACCTACGAGCAGTACTTC. The encoded protein is CASSTRDLTYEQYF.